A selection of T cell receptor beta chains follows, all from one sample in a study of blood T cell repertoires in COVID-19. Method: immunoSEQ multiplex PCR; TCRdb's copy keeps in-frame clones and lacks some. Of around 250,000 clones in the sample, approximately 83% were seen once. The sample consisted of PBMCs or T cells enriched from blood (not recorded which). The receptors originated from a man aged 45-65 years who had recovered from COVID-19. CDR3s include the opening cysteine and the closing phenylalanine or tryptophan. Each record gives: clone size, D gene, V gene, J gene, CDR3 protein, CDR3 DNA. D genes are given only for firm matches. The size entry is marked missing in some rows and otherwise reads once, few, many or a size class.

.	TRBD2	TRBV7-2	TRBJ2-3	CASSLVAGDPLDTQYF	TGTGCCAGCAGCTTAGTTGCGGGGGACCCTCTCGATACGCAGTATTTT
.	TRBD1	TRBV2	TRBJ1-4	CASSRQGVIRNEKLFF	TGTGCCAGCAGCAGACAGGGGGTAATTCGTAATGAAAAACTGTTTTTT
.	.	TRBV30	TRBJ1-6	CAWRRNYNSPLHF	TGTGCCTGGCGTAGAAATTATAATTCACCCCTCCACTTT
.	TRBD1	TRBV15	TRBJ1-2	CATVRDREDVGYGYTF	TGTGCCACCGTCCGGGACAGGGAGGACGTAGGCTATGGCTACACCTTC
.	.	TRBV30	TRBJ2-3	CAWSLGLSSDTQYF	TGTGCCTGGAGTTTGGGGCTGTCATCAGATACGCAGTATTTT
.	TRBD1	TRBV9	TRBJ1-1	CASSSRTGMNTEAFF	TGTGCCAGCAGCTCGAGGACAGGGATGAACACTGAAGCTTTCTTT
once	TRBD1	TRBV9	TRBJ2-1	CASSALPGQGNDEQFF	TGTGCCAGCAGCGCTCTCCCGGGACAGGGCAACGATGAGCAGTTCTTC
few	.	TRBV30	TRBJ1-5	CAWSPTLGLSTQPQHF	TGTGCCTGGAGTCCCACCTTGGGCCTTTCCACTCAGCCCCAGCATTTT
.	.	TRBV9	TRBJ1-1	CASSPRGEQRTEAFF	TGTGCCAGCAGCCCTAGGGGCGAACAGAGGACTGAAGCTTTCTTT
.	TRBD1	TRBV6-1	TRBJ2-6	CASSARDRMAGANVLTF	TGTGCCAGCAGTGCTCGGGACAGGATGGCAGGGGCCAACGTCCTGACTTTC
.	TRBD1	TRBV11-3	TRBJ2-7	CASSPTGGRRDEQYF	TGTGCCAGCAGCCCGACAGGGGGCAGGAGGGACGAGCAGTACTTC
.	.	TRBV10-1	TRBJ1-1	CASSDPGNEAFF	TGCGCCAGCAGTGACCCGGGAAATGAGGCTTTCTTT
.	.	TRBV2	TRBJ2-1	CASSLAAEQFF	TGTGCCAGCAGCTTAGCGGCGGAGCAGTTCTTC
.	TRBD1	TRBV7-9	TRBJ2-2	CASSFDRGTGELFF	TGTGCCAGCAGTTTCGACAGGGGCACCGGGGAGCTGTTTTTT
.	TRBD1	TRBV5-6	TRBJ1-1	CASSTGQGSAEAFF	TGTGCCAGCAGCACGGGACAGGGTTCGGCTGAAGCTTTCTTT
.	.	TRBV11-3	TRBJ2-1	CASSDEGAGGKNEQFF	TGTGCCAGCAGCGACGAGGGGGCAGGCGGGAAGAATGAGCAGTTCTTC
.	TRBD1	TRBV28	TRBJ1-1	CASSGTGFMNTEAFF	TGTGCCAGCAGTGGGACAGGGTTTATGAACACTGAAGCTTTCTTT
.	TRBD1	TRBV6-5	TRBJ1-1	CASSLDRVNTEAFF	TGTGCCAGCAGTTTGGACAGGGTGAACACTGAAGCTTTCTTT
.	TRBD2	TRBV5-1	TRBJ2-1	CASSYASGASVGNEQFF	TGCGCCAGCAGCTACGCTAGCGGGGCTTCCGTGGGGAATGAGCAGTTCTTC
many	TRBD1	TRBV5-8	TRBJ2-7	CASSEGTGVYYEQYF	TGTGCCAGCAGCGAAGGGACAGGAGTTTACTACGAGCAGTACTTC
.	TRBD2	TRBV29-1	TRBJ2-5	CSVALAGGRETQYF	TGCAGCGTCGCTCTAGCGGGGGGGCGTGAGACCCAGTACTTC
.	.	TRBV21-1	TRBJ1-1	CASSKYLRTEAFF	TGTGCCAGCAGCAAATATCTCCGGACTGAAGCTTTCTTT
.	.	TRBV7-3	TRBJ2-1	CASSLTTVGEQFF	TGTGCCAGCAGCCTCACAACCGTTGGTGAGCAGTTCTTC